This TCR beta chain was sequenced for a study of blood T cell repertoires in COVID-19. Study overall: Sites in the United States, Italy and Spain provided acute and convalescent COVID-19 samples. Sources were T cells, B-cell-depleted T cells, or PBMCs; the material itself was cDNA or gDNA.

The Seattle site enrolled patients during active infection and followed them longitudinally. The CDR3 loop spans 15 amino acids. CDR1 and CDR2 from the germline V gene are LNHDA and SQIVND (reference sequence). The V end was cut by 2 bases, the J end by 1 base, with 12 bases between. Per the study methods: Counts of nucleated cells, estimated from reference gene primer amplification, were obtained. The protocol was immunoSEQ multiplex PCR, while the TCRdb copy is restricted to in-frame clones and leaves out a portion. The DNA gave D and trimming, while V, J and clone size come from that table. The table includes around 80,000 clones, about 82% detected once.

The sequence came from a man aged 50 to 60 with COVID-19, enrolled during active disease. The chain couples TRBV19 to TRBJ2-7, with TRBD1 as a possible D gene (5 bases). Sequenced input: peripheral blood. This chain's CDR3 is CASSISTPGSYEQYF. Here the CDR3 DNA reads TGTGCCAGTAGTATATCCACGCCAGGGTCCTACGAGCAGTACTTC. The variable domain in full, with the rest retrieved from reference TRBV19 and TRBJ2-7, is DGGITQSPKYLFRKEGQNVTLSCEQNLNHDAMYWYRQDPGQGLRLIYYSQIVNDFQKGDIAEGYSVSREKKESFPLTVTSAQKNPTAFYLCASSISTPGSYEQYFGPGTRLTVT.